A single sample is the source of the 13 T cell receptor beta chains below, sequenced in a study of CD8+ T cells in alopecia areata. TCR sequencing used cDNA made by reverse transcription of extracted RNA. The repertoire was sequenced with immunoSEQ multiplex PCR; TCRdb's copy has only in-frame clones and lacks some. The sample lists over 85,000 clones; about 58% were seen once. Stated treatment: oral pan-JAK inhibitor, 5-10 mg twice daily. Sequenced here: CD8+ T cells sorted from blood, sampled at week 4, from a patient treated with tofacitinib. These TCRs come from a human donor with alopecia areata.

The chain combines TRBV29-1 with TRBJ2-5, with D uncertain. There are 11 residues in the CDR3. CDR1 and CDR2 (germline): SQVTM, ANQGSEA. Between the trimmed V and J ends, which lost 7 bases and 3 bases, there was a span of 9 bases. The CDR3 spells CSADWKETQYF. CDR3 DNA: TGCAGCGCCGACTGGAAAGAGACCCAGTACTTC.

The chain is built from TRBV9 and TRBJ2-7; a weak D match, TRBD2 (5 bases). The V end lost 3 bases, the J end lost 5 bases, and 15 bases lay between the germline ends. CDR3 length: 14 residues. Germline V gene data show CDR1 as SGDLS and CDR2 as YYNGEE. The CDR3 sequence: CASSGGLGRNEQYF. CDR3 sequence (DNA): TGTGCCAGCAGCGGAGGACTCGGTCGGAACGAGCAGTACTTC.

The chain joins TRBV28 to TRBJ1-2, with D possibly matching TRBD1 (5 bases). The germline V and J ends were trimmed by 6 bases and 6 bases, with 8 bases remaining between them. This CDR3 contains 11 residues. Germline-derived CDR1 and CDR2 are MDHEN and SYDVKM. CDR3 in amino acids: CASRPGHGYTF. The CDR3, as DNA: TGTGCCAGCAGGCCAGGGCATGGCTACACCTTC.

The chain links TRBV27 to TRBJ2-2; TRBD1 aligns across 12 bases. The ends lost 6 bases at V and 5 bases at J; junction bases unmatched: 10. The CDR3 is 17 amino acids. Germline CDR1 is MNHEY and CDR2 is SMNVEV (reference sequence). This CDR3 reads CASRKGDRGQMTGELFF. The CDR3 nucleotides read TGTGCCAGCAGGAAGGGGGACAGGGGGCAAATGACCGGGGAGCTGTTTTTT.

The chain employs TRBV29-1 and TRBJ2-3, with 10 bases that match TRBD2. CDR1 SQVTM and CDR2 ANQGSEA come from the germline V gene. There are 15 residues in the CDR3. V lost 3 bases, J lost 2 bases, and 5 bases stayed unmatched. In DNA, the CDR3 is TGCAGCGTTGAGCCGAGCGGGGGGGTCACAGATACGCAGTATTTT. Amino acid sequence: CSVEPSGGVTDTQYF.

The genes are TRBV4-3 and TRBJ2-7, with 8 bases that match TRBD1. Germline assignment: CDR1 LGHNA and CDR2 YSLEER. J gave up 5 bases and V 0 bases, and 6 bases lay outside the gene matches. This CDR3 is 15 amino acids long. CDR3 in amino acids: CASSQDRGQGNEQYF. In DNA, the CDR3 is TGCGCCAGCAGCCAAGATCGAGGACAGGGTAACGAGCAGTACTTC.

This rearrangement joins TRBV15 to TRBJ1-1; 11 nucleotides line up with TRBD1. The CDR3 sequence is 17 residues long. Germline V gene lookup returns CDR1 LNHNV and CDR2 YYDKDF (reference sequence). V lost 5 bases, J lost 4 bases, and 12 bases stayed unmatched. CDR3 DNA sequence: TGTGCCACCAGCCGCCGAGGACAGGGGGCTGGCGCCACTGAAGCTTTCTTT. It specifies CATSRRGQGAGATEAFF.

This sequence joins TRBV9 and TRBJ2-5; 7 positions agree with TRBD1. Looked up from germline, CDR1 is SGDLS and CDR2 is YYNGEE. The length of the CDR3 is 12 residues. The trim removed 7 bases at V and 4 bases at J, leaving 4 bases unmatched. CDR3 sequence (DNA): TGTGCCAGCGGCAGACAGGGAGAGACCCAGTACTTC. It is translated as CASGRQGETQYF.

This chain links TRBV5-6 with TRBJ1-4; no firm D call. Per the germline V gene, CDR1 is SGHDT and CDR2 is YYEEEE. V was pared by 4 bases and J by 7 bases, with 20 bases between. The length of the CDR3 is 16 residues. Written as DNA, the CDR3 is TGTGCCAGCAGCCATAGTCCCGCAGTCCGGGCTGAAAAACTGTTTTTT. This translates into CASSHSPAVRAEKLFF.

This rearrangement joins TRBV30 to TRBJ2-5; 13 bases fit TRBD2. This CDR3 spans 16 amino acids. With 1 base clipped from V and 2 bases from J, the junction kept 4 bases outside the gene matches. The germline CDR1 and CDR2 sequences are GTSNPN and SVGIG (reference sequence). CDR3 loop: CAWSDPGLAGQETQYF. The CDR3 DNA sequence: TGTGCCTGGAGTGATCCGGGACTAGCGGGACAAGAGACCCAGTACTTC.

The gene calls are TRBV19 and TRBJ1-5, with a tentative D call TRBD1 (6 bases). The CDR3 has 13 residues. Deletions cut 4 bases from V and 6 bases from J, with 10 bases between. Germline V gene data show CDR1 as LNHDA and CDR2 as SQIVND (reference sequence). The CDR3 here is CASSTGVRQPQHF. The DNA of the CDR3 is TGTGCCAGTAGTACAGGGGTTCGTCAGCCCCAGCATTTT.

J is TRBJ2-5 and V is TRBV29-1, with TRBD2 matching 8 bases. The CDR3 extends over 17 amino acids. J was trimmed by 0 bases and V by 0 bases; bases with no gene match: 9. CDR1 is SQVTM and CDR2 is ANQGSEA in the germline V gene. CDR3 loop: CSVEDSASGPYQETQYF. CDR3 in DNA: TGCAGCGTTGAAGATTCAGCTAGCGGGCCGTACCAAGAGACCCAGTACTTC.

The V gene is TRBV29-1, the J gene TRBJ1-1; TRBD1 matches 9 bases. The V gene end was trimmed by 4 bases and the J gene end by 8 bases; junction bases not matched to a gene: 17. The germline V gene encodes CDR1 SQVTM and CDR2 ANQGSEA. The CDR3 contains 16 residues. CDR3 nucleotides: TGCAGCGTTGCCATCATACCGGGACAGGGCTCATCAGAAGCTTTCTTT. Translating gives CSVAIIPGQGSSEAFF. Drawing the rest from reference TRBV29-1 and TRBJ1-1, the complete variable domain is SAVISQKPSRDICQRGTSLTIQCQVDSQVTMMFWYRQQPGQSLTLIATANQGSEATYESGFVIDKFPISRPNLTFSTLTVSNMSPEDSSIYLCSVAIIPGQGSSEAFFGQGTRLTVV.